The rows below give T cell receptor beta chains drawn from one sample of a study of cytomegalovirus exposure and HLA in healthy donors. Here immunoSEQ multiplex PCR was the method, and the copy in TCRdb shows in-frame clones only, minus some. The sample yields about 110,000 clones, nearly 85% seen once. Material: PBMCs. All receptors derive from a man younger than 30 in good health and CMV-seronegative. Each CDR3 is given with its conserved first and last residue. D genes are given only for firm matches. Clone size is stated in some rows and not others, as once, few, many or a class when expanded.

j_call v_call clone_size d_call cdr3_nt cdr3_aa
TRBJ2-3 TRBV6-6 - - TGTGCCAGCGGAGAGGGGGTTCTGGGGGATACGCAGTATTTT CASGEGVLGDTQYF
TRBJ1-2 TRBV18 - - TGTGCCAGCTCATCGGACTCAAACTATGGCTACACCTTC CASSSDSNYGYTF
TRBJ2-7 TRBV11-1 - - TGTGCCAGCACCACCTTACTAGCCGACCTAATCTACGAGCAGTACTTC CASTTLLADLIYEQYF
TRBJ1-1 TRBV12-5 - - TGTGCTAGTGGGTATGGCAGGGGCACTGAAGCTTTCTTT CASGYGRGTEAFF
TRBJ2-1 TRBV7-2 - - TGTGCCAGCAGCTTAGGACTTCACAATGAGCAGTTCTTC CASSLGLHNEQFF
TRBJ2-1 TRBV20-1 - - TGCAGTGCTTACCGGGATGAGCAGTTCTTC CSAYRDEQFF
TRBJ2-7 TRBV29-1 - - TGCAGCGTTGAATGGGGAGACGTCGGCTCCTACGAGCAGTACTTC CSVEWGDVGSYEQYF
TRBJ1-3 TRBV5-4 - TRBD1 TGTGCCAGCAGCCCGGACAGGGGGGGCCCTGGAAACACCATATATTTT CASSPDRGGPGNTIYF
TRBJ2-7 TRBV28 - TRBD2 TGTGCCAGCAAAAGACTAGCGGGACCCTGGCAGTACTTC CASKRLAGPWQYF
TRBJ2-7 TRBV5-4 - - TGTGCCAGCAGCTACGGAGCGGGCACACCCTACGAGCAGTACTTC CASSYGAGTPYEQYF
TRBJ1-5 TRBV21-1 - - TGTGCCAGCAGCCTCCAGGGCCTTTACCTGCATCAGCCCCAGCATTTT CASSLQGLYLHQPQHF
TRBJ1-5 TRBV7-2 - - TGTGCCAGCAGCTTAGGCCCTTTGGGCAGCAATCAGCCCCAGCATTTT CASSLGPLGSNQPQHF
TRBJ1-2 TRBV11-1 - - TGTGCCAGCAGCTTAGGGCACCGGACAGCTGAAAACTATGGCTACACCTTC CASSLGHRTAENYGYTF
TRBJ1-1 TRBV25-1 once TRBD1 TGTGCCAGCAGTCCACAGGGGACGGAGACTTTCTTT CASSPQGTETFF
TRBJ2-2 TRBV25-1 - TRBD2 TGTGCCAGCAGGGGGACTAGCGGGAGTATAAACACCGGGGAGCTGTTTTTT CASRGTSGSINTGELFF
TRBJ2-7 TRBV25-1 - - TGTGCCAGCAGTTCGCGGACAGCCTACGAGCAGTACTTC CASSSRTAYEQYF
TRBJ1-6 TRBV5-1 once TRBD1 TGCGCCAGCAAGGGGCGGCCGGGACAGAATAATTCACCCCTCCACTTT CASKGRPGQNNSPLHF
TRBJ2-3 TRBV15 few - TGTGCCACCCGTGGGGGGAGCACAGATACGCAGTATTTT CATRGGSTDTQYF
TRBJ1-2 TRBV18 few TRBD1 TGTGCCAGCCGGGGACAGCGTACGTATGGCTACACCTTC CASRGQRTYGYTF
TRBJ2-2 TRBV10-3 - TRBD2 TGTGCCTCTGGAATCGGGGGAGGGCCAGAACTCAGGGCCGGGGAGCTGTTTTTT CASGIGGGPELRAGELFF
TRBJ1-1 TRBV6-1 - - TGTGCCAGTCGGGGGACTGAAGCTTTCTTT CASRGTEAFF
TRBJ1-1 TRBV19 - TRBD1 TGTGCCTCTGACAGGGGCACTGAAGCTTTCTTT CASDRGTEAFF
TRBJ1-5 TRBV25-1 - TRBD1 TGTGCCAGCCAGGACAGGGTCAATCAGCCCCAGCATTTT CASQDRVNQPQHF
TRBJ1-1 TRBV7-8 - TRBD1 TGTGCCAGCAGCTTATGGGACAGGGGTTTGAACACTGAAGCTTTCTTT CASSLWDRGLNTEAFF
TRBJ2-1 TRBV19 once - TGTGCCAGCCGACCCTTGAGCGAGTTTGAGCAGTTCTTC CASRPLSEFEQFF
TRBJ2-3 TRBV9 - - TGTGCCAGCAGCGTACGCGGGACCCATACGCAGTATTTT CASSVRGTHTQYF